The rows below give T cell receptor beta chains drawn from one sample of a study of OX40 agonist ivuxolimab in advanced cancers. Sequenced by immunoSEQ multiplex PCR; TCRdb stores in-frame clones only, minus some. The sample lists fewer than 90,000 clones, about 88% occurring once. Sequences were derived from CD4+ or CD8+ T cells sorted from blood, sampled in a trial of the OX40 agonist ivuxolimab. The source of these receptors is an adult with an advanced solid tumor such as melanoma, head and neck, liver or kidney cancer. The CDR3 runs from the conserved cysteine through the conserved F or W. D genes are given only for firm matches. Not every row has a clone size; where given, it reads once, few, many or a size class.

TRBV10-2,-,-,14,TRBJ1-6,CASAAQGVNSPLHF,TGCGCCAGCGCAGCTCAGGGTGTGAATTCACCCCTCCACTTT
TRBV5-1,-,few,13,TRBJ1-5,CASSTNGGQPQHF,TGCGCCAGCAGCACAAATGGGGGTCAGCCCCAGCATTTT
TRBV6-1,-,-,17,TRBJ2-2,CASSEGRRAGSTGELFF,TGTGCCAGCAGTGAAGGTCGAAGGGCGGGGTCGACCGGGGAGCTGTTTTTT
TRBV4-1,TRBD2,-,15,TRBJ2-5,CASSRERGGRETQYF,TGCGCCAGCAGCCGGGAGCGGGGGGGCCGAGAGACCCAGTACTTC
TRBV25-1,-,-,15,TRBJ1-1,CASSELGNLDTEAFF,TGTGCCAGCAGTGAATTGGGGAATTTGGACACTGAAGCTTTCTTT
TRBV19,-,-,12,TRBJ1-1,CASSIGVSEAFF,TGTGCCAGTAGTATAGGAGTCTCTGAAGCTTTCTTT
TRBV10-3,-,-,15,TRBJ2-7,CAISSPYRGAYEQYF,TGTGCCATCAGCTCGCCCTATAGGGGGGCCTACGAGCAGTACTTC
TRBV30,TRBD1,-,13,TRBJ2-7,CAWSGQGRYEQYF,TGTGCCTGGAGTGGACAGGGTCGGTACGAGCAGTACTTC
TRBV29-1,TRBD1,-,15,TRBJ1-1,CSVVSDRVRNTEAFF,TGCAGCGTTGTGTCAGACAGGGTTCGGAACACTGAAGCTTTCTTT
TRBV2,-,-,13,TRBJ2-1,CASIVGLPNEQFF,TGTGCCAGCATAGTGGGGCTCCCCAATGAGCAGTTCTTC
TRBV12-5,TRBD1,once,16,TRBJ2-1,CASEGVRDRGYNEQFF,TGTGCTAGTGAAGGGGTGCGGGACAGGGGTTACAATGAGCAGTTCTTC
TRBV7-6,TRBD1,-,13,TRBJ1-4,CASSQGTGEKLFF,TGTGCCAGCAGCCAAGGGACAGGGGAAAAACTGTTTTTT
TRBV7-2,-,-,18,TRBJ2-6,CASSSNSRRQSRANVLTF,TGTGCCAGCAGCAGCAACAGCAGACGACAAAGTCGGGCCAACGTCCTGACTTTC
TRBV4-2,TRBD2,-,19,TRBJ2-4,CASSQVGASGGAVENIQYF,TGTGCCAGCAGCCAAGTTGGCGCTAGCGGGGGGGCGGTCGAAAACATTCAGTACTTC
TRBV4-1,-,-,15,TRBJ1-2,CASSQVAGENYGYTF,TGCGCCAGCAGCCAAGTGGCAGGGGAGAACTATGGCTACACCTTC
TRBV5-1,-,-,14,TRBJ2-4,CASSLGGLRNIQYF,TGCGCCAGCAGCTTGGGGGGGCTGAGGAACATTCAGTACTTC
TRBV6-1,TRBD2,-,16,TRBJ2-7,CASSEHGTTYPREQYF,TGTGCCAGCAGTGAACACGGGACTACGTACCCTCGAGAGCAGTACTTC
TRBV7-9,-,-,13,TRBJ1-1,CASRPNQGTEAFF,TGTGCCAGCAGACCTAACCAGGGCACTGAAGCTTTCTTT
TRBV18,TRBD1,once,16,TRBJ1-1,CASSPTVGQANTEAFF,TGTGCCAGCTCACCCACCGTGGGACAGGCGAACACTGAAGCTTTCTTT
TRBV7-8,-,-,14,TRBJ1-1,CASSLLQKNTEAFF,TGTGCCAGCAGCTTGTTACAGAAGAACACTGAAGCTTTCTTT
TRBV6-6,TRBD1,-,14,TRBJ1-1,CASSPRTGASEAFF,TGTGCCAGCAGTCCGCGGACAGGGGCTTCTGAAGCTTTCTTT
TRBV5-1,-,-,13,TRBJ1-4,CASSVGPGEKLFF,TGCGCCAGCAGCGTCGGGCCAGGTGAAAAACTGTTTTTT
TRBV30,-,-,12,TRBJ1-3,CAWSVEGNTIYF,TGTGCCTGGAGTGTCGAAGGAAACACCATATATTTT
TRBV19,TRBD2,-,14,TRBJ2-2,CAARGGLGAGELFF,TGTGCCGCCCGGGGGGGGCTTGGCGCCGGGGAGCTGTTTTTT
TRBV7-2,-,-,16,TRBJ1-1,CASSSHSGTLGTEAFF,TGTGCCAGCAGTTCACACTCCGGGACATTGGGTACTGAAGCTTTCTTT
TRBV27,-,-,14,TRBJ2-7,CASSSSGTRYEQYF,TGTGCCAGCAGTTCATCCGGGACACGGTACGAGCAGTACTTC
TRBV18,-,-,16,TRBJ2-7,CASSAPGGGRGSEQYF,TGTGCCAGCTCAGCGCCCGGGGGAGGTAGGGGCTCCGAGCAGTACTTC
TRBV5-1,-,-,15,TRBJ1-6,CASSFRGALNSPLHF,TGTGCCAGCAGCTTTAGGGGGGCGCTTAATTCACCCCTCCACTTT
TRBV19,-,-,13,TRBJ2-7,CASSMGRSYEQYF,TGTGCCAGTAGTATGGGGCGATCCTACGAGCAGTACTTC
TRBV6-5,-,-,13,TRBJ1-1,CASNPRGNTEAFF,TGTGCCAGCAACCCCAGGGGGAACACTGAAGCTTTCTTT
TRBV2,-,-,15,TRBJ2-7,CASSLPTGSSYEQYF,TGTGCCAGCAGCCTCCCGACGGGGAGCTCCTACGAGCAGTACTTC
TRBV5-1,TRBD2,-,15,TRBJ2-2,CASSFGLAGGGELFF,TGCGCCAGCAGCTTCGGACTAGCGGGGGGCGGGGAGCTGTTTTTT
TRBV5-4,TRBD1,-,15,TRBJ1-2,CASSLEGARDYGYTF,TGTGCCAGCAGCTTAGAGGGGGCGCGGGACTATGGCTACACCTTC
TRBV5-1,-,-,16,TRBJ1-4,CASSLVGSTANEKLFF,TGCGCCAGCAGCTTGGTTGGGTCGACAGCCAATGAAAAACTGTTTTTT
TRBV9,-,-,14,TRBJ1-3,CASSVAAGGNTIYF,TGTGCCAGCAGCGTAGCGGCGGGGGGAAACACCATATATTTT
TRBV30,-,-,15,TRBJ1-1,CAWRNTREYNTEAFF,TGTGCCTGGAGGAACACGCGGGAATACAACACTGAAGCTTTCTTT
TRBV6-5,-,-,11,TRBJ1-5,CSQGGNQPQHF,TGTTCACAGGGTGGCAATCAGCCCCAGCATTTT
TRBV6-4,TRBD2,few,14,TRBJ2-1,CASSDYRGGPEQFF,TGTGCCAGCAGTGACTATCGGGGGGGCCCTGAGCAGTTCTTC
TRBV7-9,-,-,14,TRBJ1-1,CASSLKALNTEAFF,TGTGCCAGCAGCTTAAAAGCCCTGAACACTGAAGCTTTCTTT
TRBV15,TRBD1,-,15,TRBJ1-3,CATSRPGQDGNTIYF,TGTGCCACCAGCAGACCCGGACAGGATGGAAACACCATATATTTT
TRBV6-6,-,-,15,TRBJ1-6,CASSYGPGPNSPLHF,TGTGCCAGCAGTTACGGTCCAGGCCCCAATTCACCCCTCCACTTT
TRBV6-5,-,once,15,TRBJ1-4,CASSSPGSPNEKLFF,TGTGCCAGCAGTTCGCCAGGGTCGCCTAATGAAAAACTGTTTTTT
TRBV5-1,TRBD2,-,14,TRBJ2-3,CASSQRGDTDTQYF,TGCGCCAGCAGCCAGCGGGGGGACACAGATACGCAGTATTTT
TRBV5-4,-,-,14,TRBJ1-6,CASSLRVINSPLHF,TGTGCCAGCAGCCTCAGGGTAATCAATTCACCCCTCCACTTT
TRBV18,-,-,14,TRBJ2-6,CASSPLDGANVLTF,TGTGCCAGCTCACCTCTGGATGGGGCCAACGTCCTGACTTTC
TRBV7-6,TRBD1,-,17,TRBJ1-2,CASSSRTGGGLNYGYTF,TGTGCCAGCAGCTCCCGGACAGGGGGGGGATTAAACTATGGCTACACCTTC
TRBV2,TRBD1,-,13,TRBJ2-2,CASTGQGLGELFF,TGTGCCAGCACCGGACAGGGTTTGGGGGAGCTGTTTTTT
TRBV2,-,-,15,TRBJ2-3,CASSESGLSTDTQYF,TGTGCCAGCAGTGAGAGCGGACTTAGCACAGATACGCAGTATTTT
TRBV5-4,-,-,14,TRBJ1-2,CASSLALNREGYTF,TGTGCCAGCAGCTTGGCGTTAAACAGGGAGGGCTACACCTTC
TRBV11-2,-,-,15,TRBJ2-7,CASSLEFQGSYEQYF,TGTGCCAGCAGCTTAGAGTTTCAGGGGTCCTACGAGCAGTACTTC
TRBV9,-,once,16,TRBJ2-2,CASSSHSGLNTGELFF,TGTGCCAGCAGCTCACATAGCGGTTTGAACACCGGGGAGCTGTTTTTT